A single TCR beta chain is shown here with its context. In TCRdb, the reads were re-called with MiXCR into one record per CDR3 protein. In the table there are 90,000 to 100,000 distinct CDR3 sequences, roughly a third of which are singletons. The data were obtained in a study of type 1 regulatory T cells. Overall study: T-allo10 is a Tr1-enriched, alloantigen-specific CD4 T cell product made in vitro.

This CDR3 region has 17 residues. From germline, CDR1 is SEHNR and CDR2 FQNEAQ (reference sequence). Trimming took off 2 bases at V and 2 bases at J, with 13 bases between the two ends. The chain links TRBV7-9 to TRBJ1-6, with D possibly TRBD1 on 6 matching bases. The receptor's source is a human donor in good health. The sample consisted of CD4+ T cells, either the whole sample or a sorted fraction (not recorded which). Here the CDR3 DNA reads TGTGCCAGCAGCTTATTGTCGGGGACACCCTATAATTCACCCCTCCACTTT. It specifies CASSLLSGTPYNSPLHF.